This T cell receptor beta chain was recorded in a study of blood T cells in healthy people across ages. CDR1 is LGHDT and CDR2 is YNNKEL in the germline V gene (reference sequence). The V end lost 0 bases, the J end lost 6 bases, and 9 bases lay between the germline ends. The CDR3 consists of 15 residues. Donor samples were obtained from healthy Caucasian individuals from Russia, aged about 6 to 90. Using a J-beta primer mix together with a sample-barcoded 5' primer, a second PCR was run for about 6 to 12 cycles. A template-switch adaptor that had 12 random nucleotides put a tag on each cDNA molecule. TCRdb ran MiXCR on the 5' RACE reads and lists one entry per CDR3 protein. Of 1.5 million to 2 million distinct CDR3 sequences in the sample, roughly 32% are singletons; the top ten hold roughly 10%.

This sequence joins TRBV3-1 and TRBJ1-6; D gene uncertain. Sequenced input: blood. This TCR was sampled from a woman in her 30s in good health. CDR3 region: CASSQEGTTNSPLHF. The CDR3 coding sequence is TGTGCCAGCAGCCAAGAGGGCACAACTAATTCACCCCTCCACTTT.